The T cell receptor beta chain described here comes from a study of Tregs in tolerant kidney transplant recipients (dated by TCRdb to between 2019 and 2020). For the wider study: The study applied TCRbeta sequencing to find donor-specific regulatory T cells before combined kidney and bone marrow transplantation and then followed those same cells after transplant. TCRbeta repertoire sequencing was used in a few healthy controls to compare several ways of expanding Tregs specific for an allogeneic donor.

For TCRbeta CDR3 sequencing, genomic DNA from the sorted cells was extracted using the QIAGEN DNeasy Blood and Tissue Kit. High-throughput TCRbeta CDR3 sequencing was carried out commercially through immunoSEQ, with PCR amplification with bias correction and internal controls included. The paper's processing steps were these. Unique productive TCRbeta sequences were defined by CDR3 nucleotide sequence where primers matched, otherwise by CDR3 amino acid sequence with Vbeta and Jbeta genes. To correct for sorting error, sequences found in more than one sorted population at a frequency ratio of 2:1 or less were discarded, and the remaining shared sequences were assigned to the population with the higher frequency. Donor-reactive sequences were defined as at least 5-fold expanded in CFSE-low cells versus unstimulated cells, with frequency of at least 0.01% in CFSE-low cells. Repertoire divergence was quantified by Jensen-Shannon divergence using the top 100 TCRbeta sequences ranked by frequency. When a sample had multiple sequencing runs, each run was corrected for sorting error separately and the runs were then pooled. TCRdb took this table from immuneACCESS and kept in-frame rearrangements with V and J called. Such tables lack part of the clones; where checked against another copy, unresolved V genes explain under half of the gap, and the rest is unexplained. The V and J calls and clone size were taken over from that table, and D and trimming were inferred from the DNA. In all, the sample holds around 230,000 clones, and 80% to 85% of those were seen once. Of the sample, around 0.64% falls within the top ten clones.

Turning to this clone: Its binding antigen is unknown. Base qualities are missing; no much larger clone stands one base away.

Thawed PBMCs were FACS-sorted into unstimulated Tregs (CD4+CD25+CD127-), CD4+ non-Tregs (CD4+CD25-), CD4 cells and CD8 cells. Blood from healthy controls was obtained either as purchased buffy coats or from healthy volunteers. Healthy control blood was separated into PBMCs by Ficoll density gradient and cryopreserved, and patient PBMCs were collected both before and after transplant. Broad study findings and their caveats: Biological reproducibility was not directly addressed, though technical replication error appeared minimal. Expanding Tregs with activated donor B cells appeared to identify the most biologically relevant and donor-specific TCRbeta repertoire. Because the study included only a small number of patients, the results must be confirmed in larger populations and under other immunosuppression protocols.

The sequenced sample was CD4+ T cells from blood. The source of this sequence is a human donor in good health.

Read as DNA, the sequence is TGCGCCAGCAACCGGGGACAGGGGTCCTACAATGAGCAGTTCTTC. Its coded protein is CASNRGQGSYNEQFF. The V and J genes are TRBV5-1 and TRBJ2-1, and 10 bases in between align with TRBD1. Relative to germline, V is missing 6 bases and J is missing 1 base, with 4 bases of the junction outside any gene match. The CDR3 contains 15 residues, cysteine and phenylalanine counted. The DNA shown is the 45-base CDR3, in frame from base 1. The germline V gene gives CDR1 as SGHRS and CDR2 as YFSETQ.